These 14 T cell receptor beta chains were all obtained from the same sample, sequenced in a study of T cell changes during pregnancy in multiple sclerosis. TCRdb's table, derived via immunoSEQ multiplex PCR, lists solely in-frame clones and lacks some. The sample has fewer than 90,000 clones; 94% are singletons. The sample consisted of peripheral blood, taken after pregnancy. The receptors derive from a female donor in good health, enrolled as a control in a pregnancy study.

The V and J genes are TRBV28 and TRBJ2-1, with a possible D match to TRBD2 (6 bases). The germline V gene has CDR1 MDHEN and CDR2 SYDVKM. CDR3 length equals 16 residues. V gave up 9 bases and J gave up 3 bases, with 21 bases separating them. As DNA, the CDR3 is TGTGCCAGATCCGGGCCCCGCCCGCGGGGCTACAATGAGCAGTTCTTC. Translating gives CARSGPRPRGYNEQFF.

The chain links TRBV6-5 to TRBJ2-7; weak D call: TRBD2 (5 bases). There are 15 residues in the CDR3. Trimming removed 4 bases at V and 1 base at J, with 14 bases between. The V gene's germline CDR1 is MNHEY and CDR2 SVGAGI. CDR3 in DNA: TGTGCCAGCAGTTTATCGGCGGGCCGGTCCTACGAGCAGTACTTC. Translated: CASSLSAGRSYEQYF.

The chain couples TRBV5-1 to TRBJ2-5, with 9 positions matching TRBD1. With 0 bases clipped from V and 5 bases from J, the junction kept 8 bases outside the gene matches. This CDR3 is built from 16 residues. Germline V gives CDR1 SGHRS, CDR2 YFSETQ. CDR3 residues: CASSLGGTGTEETQYF. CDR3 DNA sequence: TGCGCCAGCAGCTTGGGAGGGACAGGGACTGAGGAGACCCAGTACTTC.

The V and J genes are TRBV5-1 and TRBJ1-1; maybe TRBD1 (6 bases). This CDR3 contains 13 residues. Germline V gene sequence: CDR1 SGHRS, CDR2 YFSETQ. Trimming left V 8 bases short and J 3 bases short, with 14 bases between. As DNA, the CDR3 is TGCGCCAGTACAACAGGGTTGGACACTGAAGCTTTCTTT. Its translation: CASTTGLDTEAFF.

In nucleotides, the CDR3 is TGTGCCACCAGCGGAAGACAGGGAGCCTATGGCTACACCTTC. Its protein is CATSGRQGAYGYTF. The gene calls are TRBV15 and TRBJ1-2, with 7 bases aligning to TRBD1. The CDR3 runs 14 residues. With 5 bases clipped from V and 4 bases from J, the junction kept 7 bases outside the gene matches. Germline CDR1 LNHNV, CDR2 YYDKDF (reference sequence).

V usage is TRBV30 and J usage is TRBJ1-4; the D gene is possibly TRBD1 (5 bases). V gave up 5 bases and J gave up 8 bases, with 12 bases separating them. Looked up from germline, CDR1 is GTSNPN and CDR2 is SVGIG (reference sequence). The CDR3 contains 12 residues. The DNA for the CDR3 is TGTGCCTGGTCCAGGGATACGGAAAAACTGTTTTTT. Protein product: CAWSRDTEKLFF.

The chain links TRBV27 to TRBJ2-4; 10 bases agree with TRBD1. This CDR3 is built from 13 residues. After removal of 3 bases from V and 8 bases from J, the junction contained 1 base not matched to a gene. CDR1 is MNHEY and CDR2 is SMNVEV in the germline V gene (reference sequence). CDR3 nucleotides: TGTGCCAGCAGTTTTGACAGGGGGCACATTCAGTACTTC. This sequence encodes CASSFDRGHIQYF.

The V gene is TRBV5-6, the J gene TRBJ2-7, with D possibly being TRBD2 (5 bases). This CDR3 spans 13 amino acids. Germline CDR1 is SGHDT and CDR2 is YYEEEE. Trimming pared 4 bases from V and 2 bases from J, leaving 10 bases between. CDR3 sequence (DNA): TGTGCCAGCAGCCCAGACGGGGCCTACGAGCAGTACTTC. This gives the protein CASSPDGAYEQYF.

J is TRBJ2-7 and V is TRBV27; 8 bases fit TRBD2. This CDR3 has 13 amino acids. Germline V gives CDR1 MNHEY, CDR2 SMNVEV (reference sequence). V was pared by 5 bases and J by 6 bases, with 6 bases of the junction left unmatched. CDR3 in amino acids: CASSHSGGGEQYF. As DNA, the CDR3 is TGTGCCAGCAGTCATTCGGGGGGGGGCGAGCAGTACTTC.

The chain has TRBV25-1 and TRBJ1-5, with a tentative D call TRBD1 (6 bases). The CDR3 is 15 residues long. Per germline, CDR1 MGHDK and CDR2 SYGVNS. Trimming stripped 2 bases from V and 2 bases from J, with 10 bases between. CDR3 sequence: CASSEDNRGNQPQHF. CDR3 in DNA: TGTGCCAGCAGTGAAGATAACAGGGGCAATCAGCCCCAGCATTTT.

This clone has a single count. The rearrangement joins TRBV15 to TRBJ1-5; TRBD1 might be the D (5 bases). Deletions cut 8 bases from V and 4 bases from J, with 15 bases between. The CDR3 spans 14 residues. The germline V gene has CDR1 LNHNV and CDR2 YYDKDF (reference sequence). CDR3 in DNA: TGTGCCACCGGGCGGGGGGATGGGAATCAGCCCCAGCATTTT. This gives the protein CATGRGDGNQPQHF.

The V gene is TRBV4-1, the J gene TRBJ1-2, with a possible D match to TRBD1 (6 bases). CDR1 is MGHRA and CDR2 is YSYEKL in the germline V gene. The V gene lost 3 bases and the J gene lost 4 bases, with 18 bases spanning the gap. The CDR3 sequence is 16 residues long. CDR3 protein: CASSQPERTVTYGYTF. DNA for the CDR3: TGCGCCAGCAGCCAGCCAGAACGGACAGTAACCTATGGCTACACCTTC.

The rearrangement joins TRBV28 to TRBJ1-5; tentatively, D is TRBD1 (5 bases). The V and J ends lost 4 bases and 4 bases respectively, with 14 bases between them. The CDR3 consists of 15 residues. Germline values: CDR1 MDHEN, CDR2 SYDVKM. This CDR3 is CASSSTAAGNQPQHF. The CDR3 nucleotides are TGTGCCAGCAGTTCGACAGCCGCCGGTAATCAGCCCCAGCATTTT.

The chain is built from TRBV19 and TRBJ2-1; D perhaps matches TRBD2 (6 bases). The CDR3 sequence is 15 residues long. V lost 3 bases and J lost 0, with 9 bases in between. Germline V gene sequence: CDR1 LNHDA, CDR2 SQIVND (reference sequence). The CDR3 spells CASSMGLNSYNEQFF. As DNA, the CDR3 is TGTGCCAGTAGTATGGGACTTAACTCCTACAATGAGCAGTTCTTC.